These 30 T cell receptor beta chains share one sample of origin, sequenced in a study of blood T cells in healthy people across ages. Then a second PCR, running about 7 to 11 cycles, was carried out with a sample-barcoded 5' primer and a J-beta primer mix. One entry per CDR3 protein, called by TCRdb with MiXCR from the 5' RACE reads. Of about 700,000 distinct CDR3 sequences in the sample, about 30% are singletons; the top ten hold less than 20%. The sequenced material came from blood. The receptor source for this set is a woman older than 75 in good health.

This clonotype was detected many times. The chain couples TRBV7-9 to TRBJ1-2; the match to TRBD1 covers 8 bases. Looked up from germline, CDR1 is SEHNR and CDR2 is FQNEAQ (reference sequence). V was clipped by 5 bases and J by 6 bases; unmatched bases: 14. The CDR3 covers 16 residues. The CDR3, as DNA: TGTGCCAGCAGCGCGAGCCGGGACAGGAATAGGAATGGCTACACCTTC. Its translation: CASSASRDRNRNGYTF. Supplemented by reference TRBV7-9 and TRBJ1-2, the full variable domain reads DTGVSQNPRHKITKRGQNVTFRCDPISEHNRLYWYRQTLGQGPEFLTYFQNEAQLEKSRLLSDRFSAERPKGSFSTLEIQRTEQGDSAMYLCASSASRDRNRNGYTFGSGTRLTVV.

This clonotype was recorded many times. This sequence joins TRBV7-9 and TRBJ2-3, with D uncertain. Per germline, CDR1 SEHNR and CDR2 FQNEAQ (reference sequence). V was shortened by 8 bases and J by 3 bases, with 6 bases between the two germline ends. The CDR3 has 11 amino acids. CDR3 bases: TGTGCCAGCGGCCAGACAGATACGCAGTATTTT. Translation: CASGQTDTQYF.

J is TRBJ2-2 and V is TRBV10-3; tentatively, D is TRBD2 (5 bases). V was shortened by 10 bases and J by 2 bases, with 8 bases between the two germline ends. Germline V CDR1 and CDR2: ENHRY, SYGVKD. The length of the CDR3 is 12 residues. The DNA of the CDR3 is TGTGCCACTCGGGGTAACACCGGGGAGCTGTTTTTT. Its translation is CATRGNTGELFF.

At least ten counts were recorded for this clonotype. This chain joins TRBV7-6 and TRBJ2-7; 7 nucleotides align to TRBD1. CDR1 and CDR2 (germline): SGHVS, FNYEAQ. CDR3 size: 13 residues. V lost 4 bases to trimming and J lost 7 bases; unmatched junction nucleotides: 7. CDR3 in amino acids: CASSSSTGLEQYF. The CDR3 DNA follows: TGTGCCAGCAGCTCCTCGACAGGGCTAGAGCAGTACTTC.

The gene calls are TRBV20-1 and TRBJ1-1; D not resolved. Between the trimmed V and J ends, which lost 2 bases and 3 bases, there was a span of 13 bases. Germline loops: CDR1 DFQATT, CDR2 SNEGSKA (reference sequence). The CDR3 consists of 14 residues. The CDR3 spells CSARSGREHTEAFF. The CDR3 nucleotides read TGCAGTGCTAGAAGCGGGCGGGAGCACACTGAAGCTTTCTTT.

In this sample, this clonotype turned up many times. This chain uses TRBV18 with TRBJ2-3, with 8 bases that match TRBD1. The germline V gene encodes CDR1 KGHSH and CDR2 LQKENI. The J segment lost 3 bases and the V segment lost 4 bases, leaving 6 bases of the junction unmatched. CDR3 length: 15 residues. The CDR3 DNA reads as TGTGCCAGCTCACAAAGGGACAGGTGGACAGATACGCAGTATTTT. It yields the protein CASSQRDRWTDTQYF.

This clonotype has just a few counts. The chain has TRBV12-3 or TRBV12-4 and TRBJ2-7; the match to TRBD1 covers 10 bases. The CDR3 runs 15 residues. With V trimmed by 6 bases and J by 3 bases, 8 bases remained unmatched. This CDR3 reads CASRSRDRGCYEQYF. The CDR3 DNA follows: TGTGCCAGCAGATCCAGGGACAGGGGCTGCTACGAGCAGTACTTC.

This clonotype was picked up many times. The chain recombines TRBV6-5 with TRBJ2-6; a possible D gene is TRBD1 (6 bases). The CDR3 sequence is 16 residues long. V lost 6 bases to trimming and J lost 0 bases, with 12 bases between them. CDR1 is MNHEY and CDR2 is SVGAGI in the germline V gene. The CDR3 sequence: CASSHRVFSGANVLTF. DNA of the CDR3: TGTGCCAGCAGCCACAGGGTTTTCTCTGGGGCCAACGTCCTGACTTTC.

The rearrangement joins TRBV19 to TRBJ1-5; possibly TRBD1 for D (6 bases). V was cut by 7 bases and J by 0 bases, with 13 bases left in between. This CDR3 comprises 15 residues. Germline V gene sequence: CDR1 LNHDA, CDR2 SQIVND (reference sequence). CDR3 sequence: CASKEQGNSNQPQHF. In DNA, the CDR3 is TGTGCCAGTAAGGAACAGGGCAATAGCAATCAGCCCCAGCATTTT.

This clonotype was recorded many times. The J gene is TRBJ2-5, the V gene TRBV4-2; D perhaps matches TRBD2 (5 bases). The CDR3 is 14 residues long. Germline CDR1 reads LGHNA; CDR2 reads YNFKEQ. V was pared by 4 bases and J by 2 bases, with 11 bases between. The CDR3 sequence: CASSPRSGQETQYF. In DNA, the CDR3 is TGTGCCAGCAGCCCCCGGTCGGGGCAAGAGACCCAGTACTTC.

The chain combines TRBV4-2 with TRBJ1-5; no clear D gene. Germline V gene sequence: CDR1 LGHNA, CDR2 YNFKEQ. Trimming took 1 base from V and 5 from J, leaving 15 bases between them. This CDR3 comprises 16 residues. In DNA, the CDR3 is TGTGCCAGCAGCCAAGGGGTGGGAACCGGAGATCAGCCCCAGCATTTT. This encodes CASSQGVGTGDQPQHF.

For this clonotype: Just one base apart from a much larger clone, this may be a read error. The chain recombines TRBV12-3 or TRBV12-4 with TRBJ2-5; TRBD2 might be the D (6 bases). CDR3 length: 14 amino acids. V gave up 6 bases and J gave up 6 bases, with 17 bases separating them. The chain's CDR3 is CASSWKRGSQTQYF. The CDR3 coding sequence is TGTGCCAGCAGCTGGAAACGGGGGAGCCAGACCCAGTACTTC.

The chain has TRBV6-1 and TRBJ1-5; D is unresolved. The CDR3 consists of 16 residues. Trimming cost V 1 base and J 4 bases, with 14 bases left between them. In germline, CDR1 is MNHNS, CDR2 SASEGT. The CDR3, as DNA: TGTGCCAGCAGTGAAGGAACAATTATGAGTAATCAGCCCCAGCATTTT. Its protein is CASSEGTIMSNQPQHF.

Concerning this clonotype: It may be a read error: a sequence one base away is much more abundant. This chain links TRBV7-8 with TRBJ2-5; TRBD1 or TRBD2 may be the D gene (6 bases each). The CDR3 extends over 15 amino acids. V lost 2 bases, J lost 5 bases, and 15 bases lay in between. The germline CDR1 and CDR2 sequences are SGHVS and FQNEAQ. The CDR3 DNA sequence: TGTGCCAGCAGCTTAACGGGGGCTGCGCATGAGACCCAGTACTTC. Its translation: CASSLTGAAHETQYF.

With respect to this clonotype: A much larger clone lies one base from this, so it may be a read error. The V call is TRBV6-1, the J call TRBJ2-1; D may be TRBD1 (6 bases). The DNA matches TRBJ2-7 better at its end, which makes the J call doubtful. Germline CDR1 reads MNHNS; CDR2 reads SASEGT. The CDR3 runs to 18 residues. The CDR3 region has the DNA TGTGCCAGCAGCTTTACAGGGTCTCCTGGGATTACCTACAATGAGCAGTACTTC. This sequence encodes CASSFTGSPGITYNEQYF.

The chain uses TRBV12-3 or TRBV12-4 and TRBJ2-2; 7 positions match TRBD1. The CDR3 covers 16 residues. V shed 5 bases and J 1 base; nucleotides not matched to a gene: 7. CDR3 DNA: TGTGCCAGCAGTCAGTCGAACAGGGGGAACACCGGGGAGCTGTTTTTT. This gives the protein CASSQSNRGNTGELFF.

There are many counts of this clonotype. The rearrangement uses TRBV5-4 and TRBJ2-7, with TRBD2 matching over 10 bases. The CDR3 totals 18 residues. From germline, CDR1 is SGHNT and CDR2 YYREEE (reference sequence). Germline trimming cut 3 bases from V and 2 bases from J; bases unmatched to any gene: 14. DNA of the CDR3: TGTGCCAGCAGCTCCCCTTTGGCCCTAGCGGGGGAGCCCTACGAGCAGTACTTC. It yields the protein CASSSPLALAGEPYEQYF.

In its sample, this clonotype was seen many times. The chain links TRBV28 to TRBJ2-4; D possibly corresponds to TRBD1 (5 bases). Matching the DNA end better, TRBJ2-7 makes the J call doubtful. Germline values: CDR1 MDHEN, CDR2 SYDVKM. The CDR3 runs 14 residues. CDR3 bases: TGTGCCAGCAGTTTTAGCAGGGTGGGTATCGAGCAGTACTTC. It is translated as CASSFSRVGIEQYF.

The chain employs TRBV12-3 or TRBV12-4 and TRBJ2-3; 9 bases fit TRBD1. V lost 6 bases and J lost 15; bases outside the gene matches: 16. The CDR3 is made up of 14 amino acids. CDR3 region: CASRGTGNTDTEYF. The CDR3 DNA reads as TGTGCCAGCAGGGGGACAGGGAACACAGATACGGAATATTTT.

There are many counts of this clonotype. The CDR3 DNA sequence: TGCAGCGTTCGACGGAACAATGAGCAGTTCTTC. Its translation is CSVRRNNEQFF. The V call is TRBV29-1, the J call TRBJ2-1; D not certain. This CDR3 region has 11 residues. CDR1 is SQVTM, CDR2 ANQGSEA, per germline. Trimming shortened V by 5 bases and J by 5 bases, and 7 bases separated the two germline ends.

There are many counts of this clonotype. The chain combines TRBV7-2 with TRBJ1-4; the D is unclear. V was cut by 5 bases and J by 8 bases, with 15 bases left in between. The V gene's germline CDR1 is SGHTA and CDR2 FQGNSA. The CDR3 loop spans 14 amino acids. This CDR3 is CASSALRGGEKLFF. CDR3 in DNA: TGTGCCAGCAGCGCCTTGCGGGGTGGGGAAAAACTGTTTTTT.

This clonotype occurred a few times. A clone one base away is much larger, so this may be a read error. The J gene is TRBJ2-5, the V gene TRBV6-1; 14 bases fit TRBD2. This CDR3 has 19 amino acids. Germline loops: CDR1 MNHNS, CDR2 SASEGT. Germline trimming cut 4 bases from V and 5 bases from J; bases unmatched to any gene: 15. The CDR3 loop reads CASSGGRKTSGGARETQYF. DNA for the CDR3: TGTGCCAGCAGTGGGGGAAGAAAGACTAGCGGGGGGGCCAGGGAGACCCAGTACTTC.

V is TRBV15 and J is TRBJ1-5; tentative D call: TRBD1 (5 bases). Germline CDR1 LNHNV, CDR2 YYDKDF (reference sequence). The CDR3 totals 14 residues. V shed 5 bases and J shed 6 bases, with 14 bases lying between them. CDR3 coding DNA: TGTGCCACCAGCGTAGGGGTATGGGGTCAGCCCCAGCATTTT. Encoded protein: CATSVGVWGQPQHF. The full variable domain, completed using reference TRBV15 and TRBJ1-5, is DAMVIQNPRYQVTQFGKPVTLSCSQTLNHNVMYWYQQKSSQAPKLLFHYYDKDFNNEADTPDNFQSRRPNTSFCFLDIRSPGLGDTAMYLCATSVGVWGQPQHFGDGTRLSIL.

This clonotype was recorded many times. The chain recombines TRBV30 with TRBJ2-7; tentatively, D is TRBD2 (6 bases). Trimming left V 3 bases short and J 5 bases short, with 17 bases between. CDR3 size: 14 residues. Germline lookup yields CDR1 GTSNPN and CDR2 SVGIG (reference sequence). CDR3 nucleotides: TGTGCCTGGAGAGGTGGCGGAGGGTACCACGAGCAGTACTTC. Residues: CAWRGGGGYHEQYF.

This clonotype showed up just once. The CDR3 DNA is TGTGCCAGCAGCGCAGGACAGGGATGGGACGTGAACACTGAAGCTTTCTTT. Translation gives CASSAGQGWDVNTEAFF. The V call is TRBV7-8, the J call TRBJ1-1; TRBD1 aligns across 8 bases. Germline V gene data show CDR1 as SGHVS and CDR2 as FQNEAQ. The CDR3 is 17 amino acids. J gave up 0 bases and V 5 bases, and 11 bases lay outside the gene matches.

This clonotype was counted only a few times. A much larger clone lies one base from this, so it may be a read error. The gene calls are TRBV7-2 and TRBJ2-1; D gene unclear. From germline, CDR1 is SGHTA and CDR2 FQGNSA. The V end was cut by 11 bases, the J end by 9 bases, with 17 bases between. The CDR3 sequence is 12 residues long. In DNA form, the CDR3 reads TGTGCCGGCACCAGTTCTGTGGGTGAGCAGTTCTTC. It yields the protein CAGTSSVGEQFF.

V gene TRBV7-9 combines with J gene TRBJ2-7, with D uncertain. Looked up from germline, CDR1 is SEHNR and CDR2 is FQNEAQ (reference sequence). V lost 4 bases to trimming and J lost 2 bases, with 12 bases between them. The CDR3 length is 14 residues. In nucleotides, the CDR3 is TGTGCCAGCAGCTCCACACGAAACACCTACGAGCAGTACTTC. It is translated as CASSSTRNTYEQYF.

Remarks on this clonotype: This clone may be a read error of a much larger clone one base away. The J gene is TRBJ2-1, the V gene TRBV2; no definite D call. Germline CDR1 is SNHLY and CDR2 is FYNNEI. Trimming cost V 0 bases and J 9 bases, with 6 bases left between them. The CDR3 sequence is 12 residues long. CDR3 sequence (DNA): TGTGCCAGCAGTGAAGCGTCGGGTGAGCAGTTCTTC. Protein: CASSEASGEQFF.

This clonotype occurred a few times. This chain uses TRBV6-1 with TRBJ1-6; 7 nucleotides match TRBD1. V lost 7 bases to trimming and J lost 7 bases; unmatched junction nucleotides: 10. The CDR3 covers 15 residues. Germline values: CDR1 MNHNS, CDR2 SASEGT. CDR3 residues: CASNPDRVANSPLHF. CDR3 in DNA: TGTGCCAGCAACCCCGACAGGGTAGCGAATTCACCCCTCCACTTT.

V is TRBV12-3 or TRBV12-4 and J is TRBJ2-3; a possible D gene is TRBD2 (5 bases). Trimming removed 1 base at V and 1 base at J, with 18 bases between. The length of the CDR3 is 18 residues. The CDR3 here is CASSLGTPFSSGTDTQYF. In nucleotides, the CDR3 is TGTGCCAGCAGTTTAGGGACTCCTTTTAGTTCTGGCACAGATACGCAGTATTTT.